The present T cell receptor beta chain was sequenced within a study of tumor-infiltrating lymphocytes in primary liver carcinoma. Study at large: Stage T1-T3 N0M0 tumors measured 4.2 to 10 cm at most. Study-wide findings and caveats: Only around 7.5-25% of top clones occurred in all five tumor regions.

The tissue used was unsorted bulk material of 20-30 mg. RNA and DNA were co-extracted from it with the AllPrep DNA/RNA mini kit. A constant-region primer primed TCR beta cDNA synthesis from about 490 ng of total RNA. Sequencing libraries for TCR beta derived from three nested multiplex PCR rounds that used slightly modified ARM-PCR. A C-beta reverse primer was combined with TRBV1-TRBV30 forward primers in the first two PCR rounds, and each round had ten to eleven cycles. MiXCR, run by TCRdb on the multiplex PCR reads, gives a single entry per CDR3 protein. The profile shows 47,000 or so distinct CDR3 sequences, about 68% of them singletons. The germline V gene encodes CDR1 SGHAT and CDR2 FQNNGV. V was cut by 2 bases and J by 7 bases, with 15 bases left in between. The CDR3 is 14 residues long. Details on this clonotype: Its cognate antigen is unknown.

The rearrangement joins TRBV11-2 to TRBJ2-7, with unresolved D. Sequencing was done on a sample of liver tumor tissue from sampling region 3. Subset of the sample: tumor region T3, left-lateral pole. The receptor was isolated from a man aged 35 to 55 with primary liver carcinoma and hepatitis B virus infection. The CDR3 nucleotides read TGTGCCAGCAGCTTAACTGACATTGCATATGAGCAGTACTTC. Translation gives CASSLTDIAYEQYF. Looking up the rest from reference TRBV11-2 and TRBJ2-7 gives the full variable domain: EAGVAQSPRYKIIEKRQSVAFWCNPISGHATLYWYQQILGQGPKLLIQFQNNGVVDDSQLPKDRFSAERLKGVDSTLKIQPAKLEDSAVYLCASSLTDIAYEQYFGPGTRLTVT.